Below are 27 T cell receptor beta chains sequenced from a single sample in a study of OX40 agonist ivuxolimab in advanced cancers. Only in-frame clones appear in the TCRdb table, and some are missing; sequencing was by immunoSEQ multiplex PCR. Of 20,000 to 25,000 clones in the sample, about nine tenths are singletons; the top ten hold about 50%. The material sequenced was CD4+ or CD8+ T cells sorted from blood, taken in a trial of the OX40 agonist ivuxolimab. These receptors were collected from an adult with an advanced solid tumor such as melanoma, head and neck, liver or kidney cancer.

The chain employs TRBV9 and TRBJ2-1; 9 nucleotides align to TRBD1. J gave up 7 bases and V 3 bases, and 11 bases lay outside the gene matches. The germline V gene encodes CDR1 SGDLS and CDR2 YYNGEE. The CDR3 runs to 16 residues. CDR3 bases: TGTGCCAGCAGCGCCGATCCGGGACAGGGTGCAAATGAGCAGTTCTTC. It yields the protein CASSADPGQGANEQFF.

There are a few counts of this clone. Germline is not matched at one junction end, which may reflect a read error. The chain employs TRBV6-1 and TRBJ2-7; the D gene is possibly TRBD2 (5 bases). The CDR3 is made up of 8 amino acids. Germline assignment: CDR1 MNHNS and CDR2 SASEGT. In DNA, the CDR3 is TGTGCCGGAGGAATGCTGAACTTC. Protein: CAGGMLNF.

The CDR3: CASTLDTAGELFF. As DNA, the CDR3 is TGCGCCAGCACCCTAGACACGGCCGGGGAGCTGTTTTTT. The genes are TRBV10-1 and TRBJ2-2; D is uncertain. CDR3 length equals 13 residues. CDR1 is WNHNN, CDR2 SYGVQD, per germline (reference sequence). Trimming cost V 7 bases and J 6 bases, with 12 bases left between them.

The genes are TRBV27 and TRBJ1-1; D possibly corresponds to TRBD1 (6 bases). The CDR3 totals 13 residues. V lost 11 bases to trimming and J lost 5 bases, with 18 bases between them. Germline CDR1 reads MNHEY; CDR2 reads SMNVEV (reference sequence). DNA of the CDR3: TGTGCCGGACCTCTCTCAGGGGTTACTGAAGCTTTCTTT. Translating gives CAGPLSGVTEAFF.

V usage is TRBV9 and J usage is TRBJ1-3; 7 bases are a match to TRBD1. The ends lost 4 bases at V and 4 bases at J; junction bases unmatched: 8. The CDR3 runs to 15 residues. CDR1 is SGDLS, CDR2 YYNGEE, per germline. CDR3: CASSSQQGPGNTIYF. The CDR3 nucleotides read TGTGCCAGCAGCTCTCAACAGGGGCCAGGAAACACCATATATTTT.

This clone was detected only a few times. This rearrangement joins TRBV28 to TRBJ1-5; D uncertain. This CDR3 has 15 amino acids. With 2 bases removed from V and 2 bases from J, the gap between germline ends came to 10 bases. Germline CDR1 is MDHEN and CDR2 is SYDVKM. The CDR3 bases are TGTGCCAGCAGTTTAAGGTTATATGGCAATCAGCCCCAGCATTTT. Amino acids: CASSLRLYGNQPQHF. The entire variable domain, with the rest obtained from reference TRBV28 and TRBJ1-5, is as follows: DVKVTQSSRYLVKRTGEKVFLECVQDMDHENMFWYRQDPGLGLRLIYFSYDVKMKEKGDIPEGYSVSREKKERFSLILESASTNQTSMYLCASSLRLYGNQPQHFGDGTRLSIL.

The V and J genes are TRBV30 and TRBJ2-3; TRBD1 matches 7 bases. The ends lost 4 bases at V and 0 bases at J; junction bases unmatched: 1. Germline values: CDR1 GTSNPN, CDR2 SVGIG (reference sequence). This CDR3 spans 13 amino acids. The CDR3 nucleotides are TGTGCCTGGACGGGACAGAGCACAGATACGCAGTATTTT. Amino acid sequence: CAWTGQSTDTQYF.

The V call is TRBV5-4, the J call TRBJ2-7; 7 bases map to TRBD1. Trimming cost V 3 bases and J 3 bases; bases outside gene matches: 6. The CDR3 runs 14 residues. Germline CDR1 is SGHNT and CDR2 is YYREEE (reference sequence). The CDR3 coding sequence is TGTGCCAGCAGCTCCGACAGGGACGGCTACGAGCAGTACTTC. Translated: CASSSDRDGYEQYF.

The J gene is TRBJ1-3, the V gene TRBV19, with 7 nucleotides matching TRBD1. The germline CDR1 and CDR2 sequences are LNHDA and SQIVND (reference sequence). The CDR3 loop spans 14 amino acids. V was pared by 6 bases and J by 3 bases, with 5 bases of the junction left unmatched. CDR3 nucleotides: TGTGCCAGTAGCCCCGACAGGGTTGGAAACACCATATATTTT. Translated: CASSPDRVGNTIYF.

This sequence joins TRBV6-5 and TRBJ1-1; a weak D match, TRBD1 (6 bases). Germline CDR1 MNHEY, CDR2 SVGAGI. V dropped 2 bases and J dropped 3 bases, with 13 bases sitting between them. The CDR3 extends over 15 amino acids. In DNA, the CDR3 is TGTGCCAGCAGTTACATGGGGGCGGTTGACACTGAAGCTTTCTTT. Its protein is CASSYMGAVDTEAFF.

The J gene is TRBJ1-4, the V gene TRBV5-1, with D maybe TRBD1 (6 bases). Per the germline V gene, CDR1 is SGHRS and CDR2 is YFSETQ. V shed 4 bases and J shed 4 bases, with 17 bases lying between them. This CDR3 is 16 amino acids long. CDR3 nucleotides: TGCGCCAGCAGCGCCTTTTCCAGGGGAAATAATGAAAAACTGTTTTTT. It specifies CASSAFSRGNNEKLFF.

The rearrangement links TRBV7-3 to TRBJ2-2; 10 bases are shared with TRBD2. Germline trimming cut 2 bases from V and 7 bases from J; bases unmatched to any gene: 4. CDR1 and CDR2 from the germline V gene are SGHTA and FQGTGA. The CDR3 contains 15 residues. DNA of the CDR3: TGTGCCAGCAGCTTACTAGCGGGAGTAAGCGGGGAGCTGTTTTTT. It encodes CASSLLAGVSGELFF. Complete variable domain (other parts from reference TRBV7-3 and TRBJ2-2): GAGVSQTPSNKVTEKGKYVELRCDPISGHTALYWYRQSLGQGPEFLIYFQGTGAADDSGLPNDRFFAVRPEGSVSTLKIQRTERGDSAVYLCASSLLAGVSGELFFGEGSRLTVL.

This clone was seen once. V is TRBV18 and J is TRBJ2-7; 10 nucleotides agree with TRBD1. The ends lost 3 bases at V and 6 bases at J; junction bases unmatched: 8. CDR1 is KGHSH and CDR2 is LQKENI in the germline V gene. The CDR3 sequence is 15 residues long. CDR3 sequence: CASSPTGGQFSEQYF. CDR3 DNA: TGTGCCAGCTCACCGACAGGGGGCCAGTTCTCCGAGCAGTACTTC.

The CDR3 loop reads CASSLRSDYNEQFF. The CDR3 DNA is TGCGCCAGCAGCTTGCGGTCAGATTACAATGAGCAGTTCTTC. The rearrangement links TRBV5-1 to TRBJ2-1; D not resolved. Germline loops: CDR1 SGHRS, CDR2 YFSETQ. V was clipped by 1 base and J by 4 bases, with 9 bases between them. This CDR3 contains 14 residues. Variable domain in full (rest from reference TRBV5-1 and TRBJ2-1): KAGVTQTPRYLIKTRGQQVTLSCSPISGHRSVSWYQQTPGQGLQFLFEYFSETQRNKGNFPGRFSGRQFSNSRSEMNVSTLELGDSALYLCASSLRSDYNEQFFGPGTRLTVL.

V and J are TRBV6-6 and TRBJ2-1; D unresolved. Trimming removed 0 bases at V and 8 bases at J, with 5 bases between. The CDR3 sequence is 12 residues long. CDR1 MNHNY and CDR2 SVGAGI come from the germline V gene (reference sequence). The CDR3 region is CASSYSSHEQFF. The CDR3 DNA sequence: TGTGCCAGCAGTTACTCTTCCCATGAGCAGTTCTTC.

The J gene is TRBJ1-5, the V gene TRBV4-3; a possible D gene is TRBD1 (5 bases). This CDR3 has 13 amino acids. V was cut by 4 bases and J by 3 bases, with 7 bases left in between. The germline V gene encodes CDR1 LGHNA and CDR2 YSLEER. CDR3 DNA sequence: TGCGCCAGCAGCCGGGACTTCAATCAGCCCCAGCATTTT. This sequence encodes CASSRDFNQPQHF.

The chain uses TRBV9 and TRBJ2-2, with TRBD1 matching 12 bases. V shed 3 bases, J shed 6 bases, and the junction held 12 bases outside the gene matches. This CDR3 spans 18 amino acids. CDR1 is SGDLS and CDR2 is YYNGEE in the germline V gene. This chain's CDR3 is CASSGGTGGAGDAGELFF. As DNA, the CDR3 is TGTGCCAGCAGCGGCGGGACAGGGGGCGCCGGAGACGCCGGGGAGCTGTTTTTT.

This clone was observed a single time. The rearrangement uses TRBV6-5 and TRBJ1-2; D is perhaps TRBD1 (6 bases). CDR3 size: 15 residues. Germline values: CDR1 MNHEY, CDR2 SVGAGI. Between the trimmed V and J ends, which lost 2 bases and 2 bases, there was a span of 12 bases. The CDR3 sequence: CASSYLGGGNYGYTF. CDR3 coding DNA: TGTGCCAGCAGTTACCTTGGAGGGGGAAACTATGGCTACACCTTC.

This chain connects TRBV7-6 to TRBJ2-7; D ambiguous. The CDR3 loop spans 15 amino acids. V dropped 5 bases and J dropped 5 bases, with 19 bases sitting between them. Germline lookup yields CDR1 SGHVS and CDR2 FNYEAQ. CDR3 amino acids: CASSPPEGWPNEQYF. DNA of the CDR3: TGTGCCAGCAGCCCACCGGAAGGGTGGCCTAACGAGCAGTACTTC.

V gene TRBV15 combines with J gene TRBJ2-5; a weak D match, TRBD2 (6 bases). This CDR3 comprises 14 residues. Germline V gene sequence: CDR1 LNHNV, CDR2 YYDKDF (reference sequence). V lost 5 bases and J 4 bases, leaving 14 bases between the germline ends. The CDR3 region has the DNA TGTGCCACCAGCTTGGAGTTGGGGGGAGAGACCCAGTACTTC. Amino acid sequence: CATSLELGGETQYF.

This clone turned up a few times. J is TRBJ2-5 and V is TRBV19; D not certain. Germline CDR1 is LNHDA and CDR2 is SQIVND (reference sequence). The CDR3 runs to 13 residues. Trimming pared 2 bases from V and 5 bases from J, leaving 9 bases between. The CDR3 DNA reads TGTGCCAGTAGTATATGGGGAAGGGAGACCCAGTACTTC. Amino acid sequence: CASSIWGRETQYF.

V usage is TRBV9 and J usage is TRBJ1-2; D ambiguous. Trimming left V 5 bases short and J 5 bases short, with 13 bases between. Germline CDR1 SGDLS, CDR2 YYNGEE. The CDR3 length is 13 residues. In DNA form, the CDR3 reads TGTGCCAGCAGTGGGGTGGAGAGATATGGCTACACCTTC. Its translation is CASSGVERYGYTF.

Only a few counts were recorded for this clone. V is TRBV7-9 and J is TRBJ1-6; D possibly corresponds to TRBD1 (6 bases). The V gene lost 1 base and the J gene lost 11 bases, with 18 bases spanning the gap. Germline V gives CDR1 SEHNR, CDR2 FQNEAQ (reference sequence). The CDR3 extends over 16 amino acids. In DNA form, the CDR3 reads TGTGCCAGCAGCTTAGGACAGGCCTCCATTGGGGCACCCCTCCACTTT. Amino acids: CASSLGQASIGAPLHF.

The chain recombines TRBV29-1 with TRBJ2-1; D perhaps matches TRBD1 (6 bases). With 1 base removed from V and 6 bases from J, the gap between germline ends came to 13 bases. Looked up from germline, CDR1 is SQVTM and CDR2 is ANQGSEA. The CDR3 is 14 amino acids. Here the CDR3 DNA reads TGCAGCGTTGAAGGGGGACATTCAGGCAATGAGCAGTTCTTC. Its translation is CSVEGGHSGNEQFF.

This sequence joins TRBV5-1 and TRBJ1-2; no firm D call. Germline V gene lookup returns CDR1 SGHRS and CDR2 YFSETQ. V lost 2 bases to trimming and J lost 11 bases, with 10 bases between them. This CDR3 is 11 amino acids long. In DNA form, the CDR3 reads TGCGCCAGCAGCTTTGGGTGGGAGTACACCTTC. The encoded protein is CASSFGWEYTF.

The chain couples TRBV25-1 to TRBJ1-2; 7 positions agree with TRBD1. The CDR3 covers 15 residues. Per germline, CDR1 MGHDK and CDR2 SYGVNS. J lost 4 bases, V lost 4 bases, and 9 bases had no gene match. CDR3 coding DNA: TGTGCCAGCAGTGCGACAGGGAAAGGGGGCTATGGCTACACCTTC. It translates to CASSATGKGGYGYTF.

DNA for the CDR3: TGTGCCAGCAGCGGGACTAGCGGCCTCCAAGAGACCCAGTACTTC. Its protein is CASSGTSGLQETQYF. The chain has TRBV9 and TRBJ2-5; 10 bases map to TRBD2. This CDR3 contains 15 residues. V shed 3 bases and J 1 base; nucleotides not matched to a gene: 3. Per germline, CDR1 SGDLS and CDR2 YYNGEE.